Listed below are T cell receptor beta chains from one sample, sequenced in a study of vaccination and CD4 T cells after COVID-19. In TCRdb, the PCR reads were re-called with MiXCR into one record per CDR3 protein. The profile shows 10,000 to 11,000 distinct CDR3 sequences, approximately 57% of them singletons. Their cognate antigens are unknown. Sequencing used CD4+ T cells from blood, cultured in vitro. These receptors were collected from a human donor who had recovered from COVID-19. Each CDR3 is given with its conserved first and last residue. The D gene is left open where the match is weak. Some rows mark clone size as missing; the rest say once, few, many or name a class of expanded clone.

V gene,clone size,D gene,J gene,CDR3 DNA,CDR3 protein
TRBV20-1,few,NA,TRBJ2-7,TGCAGTGCGCCTAAGCAGGCCTACGAGCAGTACTTC,CSAPKQAYEQYF
TRBV24-1,few,NA,TRBJ2-3,TGTGCCACCAGTGACCCTAGCTCTCCTAGCACAGATACGCAGTATTTT,CATSDPSSPSTDTQYF
TRBV19,NA,TRBD1,TRBJ1-2,TGTGCCAGTAAACGCGGGACAGGGAACGGTGGCTACACCTTC,CASKRGTGNGGYTF
TRBV28,NA,TRBD1,TRBJ2-2,TGTGCCAGCAGTTTCTACGGGACAGGGCACAACACCGGGGAGCTGTTTTTT,CASSFYGTGHNTGELFF
TRBV10-3,NA,NA,TRBJ1-2,TGTGCCATCAGCCGGTCAGGGGATCATGGCTACACCTTC,CAISRSGDHGYTF
TRBV6-1,NA,NA,TRBJ2-7,TGTGCCAGCGGTAGCGTAAGTGCGAATGAGTACGAGCAGTACTTC,CASGSVSANEYEQYF
TRBV15,NA,TRBD2,TRBJ2-1,TGTGCCACCAGCAGAGCACTAGCGGAAAGCTCCTACAATGAGCAGTTCTTC,CATSRALAESSYNEQFF
TRBV20-1,few,TRBD1,TRBJ2-7,TGCAGTGCCGGAAGGGGGCGTATTCCCTACGAGCAGTACTTC,CSAGRGRIPYEQYF
TRBV18,NA,NA,TRBJ2-1,TGTGCCAGCTCACCACCGGGGGGCCTCGACAATGAGCAGTTCTTC,CASSPPGGLDNEQFF
TRBV10-3,large,NA,TRBJ2-3,TGTGCCATCAGTGCTCATAGCTCATATACGCAGTATTTT,CAISAHSSYTQYF
TRBV2,NA,NA,TRBJ1-6,TGTGCCAGCAGTGGGGGACGTGGGAATTCACCCCTCCACTTT,CASSGGRGNSPLHF
TRBV20-1,few,NA,TRBJ2-1,TGCAGTGCGGAGGGCTTGGGGGCGTACAATGAGCAGTTCTTC,CSAEGLGAYNEQFF
TRBV20-1,NA,NA,TRBJ2-3,TGCAGTGCCAAGACGGCAAGCACAGATACGCAGTATTTT,CSAKTASTDTQYF
TRBV7-9,large,TRBD2,TRBJ2-1,TGTGCCAGCAGCTTATGGGCTAGCGGGAGGGAGCAGTTCTTC,CASSLWASGREQFF
TRBV6-2/TRBV6-3,NA,NA,TRBJ2-1,TGTGCCAGCAGTCCGTACGGGAGTCTAGGGAATGAGCAGTTCTTC,CASSPYGSLGNEQFF
TRBV7-9,NA,NA,TRBJ2-5,TGTGCCAGCAGCTTCAAAGAAGAGACCCAGTACTTC,CASSFKEETQYF